This is a list of T cell receptor beta chains from one sample in a study of OX40 agonist ivuxolimab in advanced cancers. Some clones are missing from TCRdb's copy, which holds only in-frame ones; the method was immunoSEQ multiplex PCR. This sample has 35,000 to 40,000 clones, with approximately 92% found just once. Sequencing used CD4+ or CD8+ T cells sorted from blood, obtained in a trial of the OX40 agonist ivuxolimab. The receptor set was obtained from an adult with an advanced solid tumor such as melanoma, head and neck, liver or kidney cancer. CDR3s include the opening cysteine and the closing phenylalanine or tryptophan. D genes are given only for firm matches. For some rows the clone size is stated as once, few or many, or as a class when expanded; others skip it.

d_call,j_call,clone_size,v_call,cdr3_nt,cdr3_aa
TRBD1,TRBJ1-2,.,TRBV29-1,TGCAGCGCCCCCGGGGACAGGGACTATGGCTACACCTTC,CSAPGDRDYGYTF
TRBD2,TRBJ2-7,.,TRBV5-1,TGCGCCAGCAGCTCGGGAGCGGGAGCGTCCCGCGAGCAGTACTTC,CASSSGAGASREQYF
.,TRBJ1-2,.,TRBV4-3,TGCGCCAGCAGCCAACAAACGTTAGGGTTAGCTAACTATGGCTACACCTTC,CASSQQTLGLANYGYTF
.,TRBJ1-2,.,TRBV27,TGTGCCAGCAGTCTCCTTTCCGATGGGACTTCTAACTATGGCTACACCTTC,CASSLLSDGTSNYGYTF
TRBD1,TRBJ1-5,.,TRBV4-1,TGCGCCAGCAGCCTAGCTTCACAGGGGGCTCATCAGCCCCAGCATTTT,CASSLASQGAHQPQHF
TRBD2,TRBJ2-7,.,TRBV4-2,TGTGCCAGCAGCCCCGGGAGGGCATCGATCGAGCAGTACTTC,CASSPGRASIEQYF
.,TRBJ2-2,.,TRBV27,TGTGCCAGCAGTTTATACGGGACCGGGGAGCTGTTTTTT,CASSLYGTGELFF
.,TRBJ2-2,once,TRBV5-1,TGCGCCAGCAGCTTGGGAGGGGCCGGGGAGCTGTTTTTT,CASSLGGAGELFF
TRBD1,TRBJ1-5,once,TRBV28,TGTGCCAGCAGTTCCCCTGGACAGGGGGAAGGGGTTAGCAATCAGCCCCAGCATTTT,CASSSPGQGEGVSNQPQHF
.,TRBJ2-1,.,TRBV11-2,TGTGCCAGCAGTTGGACCTACAATGAGCAGTTCTTC,CASSWTYNEQFF